These 15 T cell receptor beta chains came from one sample sequenced in a study of cytomegalovirus exposure and HLA in healthy donors. The PCR was carried out with 60 Vbeta primers and 13 Jbeta primers. Assay: immunoSEQ multiplex PCR; the TCRdb copy retains only in-frame clones and omits some. The sample holds under 130,000 clones, 74% seen once. The sample was PBMCs. Every receptor here comes from a man in his fifties in good health and CMV-seropositive.

V and J are TRBV4-1 and TRBJ2-5, with 8 bases fitting TRBD2. CDR1 MGHRA and CDR2 YSYEKL come from the germline V gene. V shed 2 bases, J shed 4 bases, and the junction held 3 bases outside the gene matches. There are 14 residues in the CDR3. The DNA of the CDR3 is TGCGCCAGCAGCCAATCGGGAGGGGGAGAGACCCAGTACTTC. Encoded protein: CASSQSGGGETQYF.

This chain joins TRBV27 and TRBJ2-1; 9 bases are a match to TRBD2. The V gene end was trimmed by 3 bases and the J gene end by 5 bases; junction bases not matched to a gene: 11. CDR3 length equals 17 residues. Germline CDR1 MNHEY, CDR2 SMNVEV (reference sequence). Written as DNA, the CDR3 is TGTGCCAGCAGTTTCGCCGGGAGGCGGGAGGGCAACAATGAGCAGTTCTTC. The encoded protein is CASSFAGRREGNNEQFF.

This sequence joins TRBV9 and TRBJ1-2; TRBD1 aligns across 7 bases. CDR3 length: 18 amino acids. Germline V gene sequence: CDR1 SGDLS, CDR2 YYNGEE. V was clipped by 3 bases and J by 2 bases; unmatched bases: 16. CDR3 nucleotide sequence: TGTGCCAGCAGCGCTAGTCCCGGGACAGAGGCAGTAAACTATGGCTACACCTTC. Translated: CASSASPGTEAVNYGYTF.

V is TRBV18 and J is TRBJ1-4; tentatively, D is TRBD1 (6 bases). The CDR3 consists of 16 residues. CDR1 is KGHSH and CDR2 is LQKENI in the germline V gene. V lost 0 bases to trimming and J lost 3 bases, with 11 bases between them. In DNA form, the CDR3 reads TGTGCCAGCTCACCACCGAGGGGGACGCCTAATGAAAAACTGTTTTTT. Amino acids: CASSPPRGTPNEKLFF.

The chain joins TRBV21-1 to TRBJ1-1. TRBV21-1 represents a pseudogene. The CDR3 is 16 residues long. The CDR3 sequence is CASSSGGAAMNTEAFF. Written as DNA, the CDR3 is TGTGCCAGCAGCTCGGGGGGGGCAGCAATGAACACTGAAGCTTTCTTT.

The V call is TRBV5-1, the J call TRBJ2-1; 7 bases are a match to TRBD1. This CDR3 contains 14 residues. Per germline, CDR1 SGHRS and CDR2 YFSETQ. The trim removed 0 bases at V and 5 bases at J, leaving 2 bases unmatched. The CDR3 nucleotides read TGCGCCAGCAGCTTGGACCAGGGGGACAATGAGCAGTTCTTC. Translation gives CASSLDQGDNEQFF.

The chain joins TRBV6-5 to TRBJ1-2; TRBD1 might be the D (5 bases). The CDR3 loop spans 13 amino acids. Germline-derived CDR1 and CDR2 are MNHEY and SVGAGI. The germline V and J ends were trimmed by 0 bases and 6 bases, with 8 bases remaining between them. The CDR3 nucleotides read TGTGCCAGCAGTTACTCGAGCAGGGATGGCTACACCTTC. Translating it yields CASSYSSRDGYTF.

The chain links TRBV7-9 to TRBJ2-1; 8 bases match TRBD2. V gave up 5 bases and J gave up 1 base; unmatched junction bases: 4. CDR1 and CDR2 from the germline V gene are SEHNR and FQNEAQ (reference sequence). This CDR3 is 15 amino acids long. The CDR3 reads CASSVSGGSYNEQFF. Written as DNA, the CDR3 is TGTGCCAGCAGCGTCAGCGGGGGTTCCTACAATGAGCAGTTCTTC.

The V and J genes are TRBV6-5 and TRBJ2-6; the D gene is possibly TRBD1 (6 bases). The CDR3 runs to 16 residues. The V gene's germline CDR1 is MNHEY and CDR2 SVGAGI. V was cut by 4 bases and J by 0 bases, with 10 bases left in between. The CDR3 DNA sequence: TGTGCCAGCAGTTTTTCACAGGGCTCTGGGGCCAACGTCCTGACTTTC. It yields the protein CASSFSQGSGANVLTF.

The chain couples TRBV4-2 to TRBJ2-3; D is unclear. The CDR3 length is 17 residues. CDR1 is LGHNA, CDR2 YNFKEQ, per germline. Trimming took 0 bases from V and 2 from J, leaving 15 bases between them. This CDR3 reads CASSQEIVGLSTDTQYF. The CDR3 nucleotides are TGTGCCAGCAGCCAAGAGATAGTGGGCTTATCCACAGATACGCAGTATTTT.

J is TRBJ1-2 and V is TRBV19; 8 nucleotides agree with TRBD1. Germline CDR1 LNHDA, CDR2 SQIVND (reference sequence). After removal of 7 bases from V and 0 bases from J, the junction contained 7 bases not matched to a gene. CDR3 size: 15 residues. The CDR3 DNA is TGTGCCAGTACCCGGACAGGGCTCTCTAACTATGGCTACACCTTC. Protein: CASTRTGLSNYGYTF.

The rearrangement joins TRBV9 to TRBJ1-1, with D possibly being TRBD1 (6 bases). Germline loops: CDR1 SGDLS, CDR2 YYNGEE. V was cut by 3 bases and J by 6 bases, with 9 bases left in between. The CDR3 has 12 residues. The CDR3 here is CASSDGQPEAFF. In nucleotides, the CDR3 is TGTGCCAGCAGCGACGGACAGCCTGAAGCTTTCTTT.

V is TRBV15 and J is TRBJ2-1; TRBD2 aligns across 7 bases. With 1 base clipped from V and 8 bases from J, the junction kept 8 bases outside the gene matches. Germline V gene data show CDR1 as LNHNV and CDR2 as YYDKDF (reference sequence). The CDR3 spans 15 residues. The CDR3 sequence: CATSRGGTGGDEQFF. DNA of the CDR3: TGTGCCACCAGCAGAGGGGGGACGGGGGGTGATGAGCAGTTCTTC.

The chain has TRBV4-1 and TRBJ1-2; D gene ambiguous. Germline values: CDR1 MGHRA, CDR2 YSYEKL. V lost 0 bases to trimming and J lost 8 bases, with 16 bases between them. The CDR3 runs to 15 residues. This chain's CDR3 is CASSQDRREGIGYTF. As DNA, the CDR3 is TGCGCCAGCAGCCAAGATCGAAGAGAGGGAATCGGCTACACCTTC.

The rearrangement uses TRBV6-1 and TRBJ1-2; D unresolved. The CDR3 has 13 amino acids. Trimming took 3 bases from V and 7 from J, leaving 12 bases between them. Per germline, CDR1 MNHNS and CDR2 SASEGT. The CDR3 DNA is TGTGCCAGCAGTGAGATAGAACGAGGTGGCTACACCTTC. The encoded protein is CASSEIERGGYTF.